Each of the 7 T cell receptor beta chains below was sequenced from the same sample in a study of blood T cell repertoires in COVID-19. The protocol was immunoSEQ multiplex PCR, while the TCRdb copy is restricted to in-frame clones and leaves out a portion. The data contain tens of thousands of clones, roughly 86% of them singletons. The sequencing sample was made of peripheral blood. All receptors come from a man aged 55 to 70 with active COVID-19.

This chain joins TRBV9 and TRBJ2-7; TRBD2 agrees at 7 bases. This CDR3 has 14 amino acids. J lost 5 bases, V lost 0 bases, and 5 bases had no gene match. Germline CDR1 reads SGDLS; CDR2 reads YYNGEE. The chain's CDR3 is CASSVAGGFNEQYF. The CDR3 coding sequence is TGTGCCAGCAGCGTAGCGGGAGGTTTTAACGAGCAGTACTTC. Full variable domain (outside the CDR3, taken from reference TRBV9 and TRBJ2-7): DSGVTQTPKHLITATGQRVTLRCSPRSGDLSVYWYQQSLDQGLQFLIQYYNGEERAKGNILERFSAQQFPDLHSELNLSSLELGDSALYFCASSVAGGFNEQYFGPGTRLTVT.

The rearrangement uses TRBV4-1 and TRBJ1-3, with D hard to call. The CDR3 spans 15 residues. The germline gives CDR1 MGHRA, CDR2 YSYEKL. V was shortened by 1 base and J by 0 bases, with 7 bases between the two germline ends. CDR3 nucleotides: TGCGCCAGCAGCCAAGTGCTAAACTCTGGAAACACCATATATTTT. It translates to CASSQVLNSGNTIYF.

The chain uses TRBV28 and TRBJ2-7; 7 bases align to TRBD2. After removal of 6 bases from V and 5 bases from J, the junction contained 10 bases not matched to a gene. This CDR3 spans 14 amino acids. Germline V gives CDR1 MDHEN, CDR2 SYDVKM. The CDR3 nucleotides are TGTGCCAGCAGGGTGGGAGGGCCAAGGGACGAGCAGTACTTC. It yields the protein CASRVGGPRDEQYF.

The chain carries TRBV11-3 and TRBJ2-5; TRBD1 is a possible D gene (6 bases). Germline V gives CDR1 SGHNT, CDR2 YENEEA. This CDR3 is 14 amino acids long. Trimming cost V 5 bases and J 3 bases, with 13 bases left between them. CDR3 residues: CASSPRTDKETQYF. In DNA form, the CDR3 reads TGTGCCAGCAGCCCACGGACAGACAAAGAGACCCAGTACTTC.

This CDR3 reads CASSTSGSGSHEQYF. The CDR3 DNA is TGCGCCAGCAGTACTAGTGGTAGCGGGAGCCACGAGCAGTACTTC. The V and J genes are TRBV4-1 and TRBJ2-7, with TRBD2 identical over 9 bases. Germline CDR1 MGHRA, CDR2 YSYEKL. V gave up 6 bases and J gave up 5 bases; unmatched junction bases: 11. CDR3 size: 15 residues.

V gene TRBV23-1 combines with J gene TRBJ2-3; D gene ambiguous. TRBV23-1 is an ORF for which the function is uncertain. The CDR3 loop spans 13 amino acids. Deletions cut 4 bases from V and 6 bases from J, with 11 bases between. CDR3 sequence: CASSPPHPDTQYF. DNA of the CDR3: TGCGCCAGCAGTCCCCCCCATCCCGATACGCAGTATTTT.

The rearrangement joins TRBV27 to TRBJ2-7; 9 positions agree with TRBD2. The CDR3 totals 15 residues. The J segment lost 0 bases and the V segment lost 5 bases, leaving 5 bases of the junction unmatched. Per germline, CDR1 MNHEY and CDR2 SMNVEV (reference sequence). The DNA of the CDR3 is TGTGCCAGCAGTCCCCGACTAGCGGTCTCCTACGAGCAGTACTTC. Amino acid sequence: CASSPRLAVSYEQYF.